These T cell receptor beta chains were read from a single sample in a study of Ad26.COV2.S vaccination and SARS-CoV-2 variants. The method was immunoSEQ multiplex PCR; TCRdb's version includes in-frame clones alone and lacks a portion of them. The top ten hold 5% of the sample, which has roughly 150,000 clones, roughly 89% seen once. This sample comprised peripheral blood, obtained after recovery from COVID-19. Receptors were obtained from a human donor who had recovered from COVID-19. Both conserved end residues are part of each CDR3. The order of the fields is D gene, J gene, clone size, V gene, CDR3 DNA, CDR3 protein. A D gene is named only where the DNA matches it firmly. Clone size appears in some rows only: once, few, many, or a class for an expanded clone.

TRBD2 | TRBJ2-3 | . | TRBV7-9 | TGTGCCAGCAAAACTAGCGGGGTGTCCACAGATACGCAGTATTTT | CASKTSGVSTDTQYF
. | TRBJ2-1 | . | TRBV28 | TGTGCCACGTACGTCAGGGAAGGGCGGGCTGAGCAGTTCTTC | CATYVREGRAEQFF
TRBD1 | TRBJ1-2 | . | TRBV7-8 | TGTGCCAGCAGCACAGGGGCAGGGAACTTCTATGGCTACACCTTC | CASSTGAGNFYGYTF
. | TRBJ2-5 | . | TRBV30 | TGTGCCTGGAGCGCAGGCCGGGCTAGGGGGGAGACCCAGTACTTC | CAWSAGRARGETQYF
TRBD2 | TRBJ2-2 | once | TRBV18 | TGTGCCAGCTCACCTGCGGGGGTCACCGGGGAGCTGTTTTTT | CASSPAGVTGELFF
. | TRBJ2-5 | . | TRBV6-5 | TGTGCCAGCAGTTACTCGGTAGGGGATCGGGAGACCCAGTACTTC | CASSYSVGDRETQYF
. | TRBJ2-3 | . | TRBV19 | TGTGCCAGTAGTAAGGACACGGATACGCAGTATTTT | CASSKDTDTQYF
. | TRBJ1-1 | . | TRBV28 | TGTGCCAGCAGTTTATGGGGGCTTGAAGCTTTCTTT | CASSLWGLEAFF
. | TRBJ1-1 | . | TRBV11-2 | TGTGCCAGCAGTATGGGGGGGACGGTAGTGAACACTGAAGCTTTCTTT | CASSMGGTVVNTEAFF
. | TRBJ2-1 | . | TRBV28 | TGTGCCAGCAGTTTATGCTCTTTTAACGGTTGTGAGCAGTTCTTC | CASSLCSFNGCEQFF
. | TRBJ1-2 | . | TRBV29-1 | TGCAGCTGCGGGTTTTATAGGGAAAACTATGGCTACACCTTC | CSCGFYRENYGYTF
TRBD2 | TRBJ2-3 | . | TRBV10-3 | TGTGCCATCACCCCGGGGGGAGGGACAGATACGCAGTATTTT | CAITPGGGTDTQYF
TRBD1 | TRBJ1-2 | . | TRBV5-1 | TGCGCCAGCAGCTTGAGTCCGGGACAGGGGGAAACCAACTATGGCTACACCTTC | CASSLSPGQGETNYGYTF
TRBD1 | TRBJ1-6 | . | TRBV30 | TGTGCCTCCTCTCCCGGGACAGGGCGTTCACCCCTCCACTTT | CASSPGTGRSPLHF
. | TRBJ2-7 | . | TRBV2 | TGTGCCAGCAGTGAACCGGGAATCCCCTACGAGCAGTACTTC | CASSEPGIPYEQYF
. | TRBJ1-2 | few | TRBV3-1/TRBV3-2 | TGTGCCAGCAGCCAACTAACCGGGAGGGGGGCAAGCTATGGCTACACCTTC | CASSQLTGRGASYGYTF
. | TRBJ2-7 | . | TRBV5-1 | TGCGCCAGCAGCTTGGGGACTCCGAGCTACGAGCAGTACTTC | CASSLGTPSYEQYF
. | TRBJ2-2 | . | TRBV28 | TGTGCCGGGGGACAACCTAACACCGGGGAGCTGTTTTTT | CAGGQPNTGELFF
. | TRBJ1-6 | . | TRBV28 | TGTGCCAGCAGTGCGAGGGGCTCCTTTGGTTCACCCCTCCACTTT | CASSARGSFGSPLHF
TRBD2 | TRBJ2-7 | . | TRBV11-2 | TGTGCCAGCAGCGCTACAAGCGGGGGGACCTACGAGCAGTACTTC | CASSATSGGTYEQYF
TRBD2 | TRBJ2-3 | . | TRBV10-3 | TGTGCCATCAGTGAACGGGGGGGTAGCACAGATACGCAGTATTTT | CAISERGGSTDTQYF
TRBD1 | TRBJ1-5 | . | TRBV10-3 | TGTGCCATCAGTGAGAGGGGACAGCAGCCCCAGCATTTT | CAISERGQQPQHF
. | TRBJ1-2 | . | TRBV10-3 | TGTGCCATAAGCACACAGGGTGGGGTGGACTATGGCTACACCTTC | CAISTQGGVDYGYTF
. | TRBJ1-3 | . | TRBV5-1 | TGCGCCAGCAGCCCGACAGCATCCTTCTCTGGAAACACCATATATTTT | CASSPTASFSGNTIYF
TRBD1 | TRBJ1-2 | . | TRBV9 | TGTGCCAGCAGCGACCGGGACAGGGGCGACTATGGCTACACCTTC | CASSDRDRGDYGYTF
. | TRBJ1-3 | . | TRBV7-6 | TGTGCCAGCAGCTTGCGCTCAGGAAACACCATATATTTT | CASSLRSGNTIYF
. | TRBJ2-3 | . | TRBV12-3/TRBV12-4 | TGTGCCAGCAGTTCCGCAGGGGCAGATACGCAGTATTTT | CASSSAGADTQYF
. | TRBJ2-2 | . | TRBV19 | TGTGCCAGTACCGGGACGGGGAACACCGGGGAGCTGTTTTTT | CASTGTGNTGELFF
TRBD1 | TRBJ2-3 | . | TRBV24-1 | TGTGCCACCAGTGATTACAGGGGATATACGCAGTATTTT | CATSDYRGYTQYF
TRBD1 | TRBJ1-6 | . | TRBV6-5 | TGTGCTAGCACTGGAGACGACAGGGGCAATTCACCCCTCCACTTT | CASTGDDRGNSPLHF
. | TRBJ2-5 | . | TRBV9 | TGTGCCAGCAGCGTAGAGGCAAGGGGACTCGGACAAGAGACCCAGTACTTC | CASSVEARGLGQETQYF
TRBD2 | TRBJ2-3 | . | TRBV5-1 | TGCGCCAGCAGCTTTTCGGGGGGGCCCACAGATACGCAGTATTTT | CASSFSGGPTDTQYF